The next 10 T cell receptor beta chains were all read from a single sample in a study of blood T cell repertoires in COVID-19. This table comes from immunoSEQ multiplex PCR, and its TCRdb copy is limited to in-frame clones, with some not included. The sample includes tens of thousands of clones, roughly four fifths of them seen just once. The specimen was peripheral blood. These receptor sequences come from a woman aged 55-70 years with acute or convalescent COVID-19.

The rearrangement uses TRBV14 and TRBJ1-6; unclear D gene. The V and J ends lost 6 bases and 4 bases respectively, with 10 bases between them. This CDR3 spans 14 amino acids. Germline V lookup: CDR1 SGHDN, CDR2 FVKESK. CDR3 DNA: TGTGCCAGCAGTTTGGGCTCTTATAATTCACCCCTCCACTTT. Encoded protein: CASSLGSYNSPLHF.

The chain has TRBV28 and TRBJ1-4; D gene ambiguous. Trimming stripped 5 bases from V and 8 bases from J, with 12 bases between. The CDR3 sequence is 13 residues long. Germline V gene sequence: CDR1 MDHEN, CDR2 SYDVKM. This CDR3 is CASSENSGEKLFF. DNA of the CDR3: TGTGCCAGCAGTGAAAACAGTGGGGAAAAACTGTTTTTT.

The chain couples TRBV27 to TRBJ1-3; TRBD1 agrees at 9 bases. V shed 5 bases and J 4 bases; nucleotides not matched to a gene: 15. Germline CDR1 is MNHEY and CDR2 is SMNVEV (reference sequence). CDR3 length equals 18 residues. The CDR3 nucleotides read TGTGCCAGCAGTCCGCTTTTTCGGACAGGGGAGACGGGAAACACCATATATTTT. Protein sequence: CASSPLFRTGETGNTIYF.

The V and J genes are TRBV2 and TRBJ2-7; D unclear. The CDR3 length is 13 residues. V lost 6 bases, J lost 1 base, and 10 bases lay in between. The germline CDR1 and CDR2 sequences are SNHLY and FYNNEI. CDR3 bases: TGTGCCAGCAGCTTACGACAATCCTACGAGCAGTACTTC. It translates to CASSLRQSYEQYF.

The chain couples TRBV27 to TRBJ1-1; TRBD1 is a possible D gene (6 bases). CDR1 and CDR2 (germline): MNHEY, SMNVEV (reference sequence). The V and J ends lost 6 bases and 8 bases respectively, with 10 bases between them. The CDR3 runs 11 residues. CDR3 bases: TGTGCCAGCAGCATAGGGACAGAAGCTTTCTTT. It encodes CASSIGTEAFF.

The chain recombines TRBV18 with TRBJ1-1, with unresolved D. In germline, CDR1 is KGHSH, CDR2 LQKENI. This CDR3 spans 14 amino acids. V dropped 2 bases and J dropped 3 bases, with 10 bases sitting between them. CDR3 loop: CASSPFGEDTEAFF. CDR3 nucleotide sequence: TGTGCCAGCTCACCATTCGGGGAGGACACTGAAGCTTTCTTT.

Written as DNA, the CDR3 is TGCAGCGTTGATCCCCCCACTAACAGGGGTCGCGCTTTCTTT. Protein product: CSVDPPTNRGRAFF. The V gene is TRBV29-1, the J gene TRBJ1-1; TRBD1 agrees at 7 bases. This CDR3 contains 14 residues. Germline V lookup: CDR1 SQVTM, CDR2 ANQGSEA. J gave up 11 bases and V 3 bases, and 15 bases lay outside the gene matches. The entire variable domain, with the rest obtained from reference TRBV29-1 and TRBJ1-1, is as follows: SAVISQKPSRDICQRGTSLTIQCQVDSQVTMMFWYRQQPGQSLTLIATANQGSEATYESGFVIDKFPISRPNLTFSTLTVSNMSPEDSSIYLCSVDPPTNRGRAFFGQGTRLTVV.

The chain is built from TRBV7-2 and TRBJ2-2; D is uncertain. Trimming removed 1 base at V and 7 bases at J, with 4 bases between. The CDR3 is made up of 12 amino acids. CDR1 and CDR2 from the germline V gene are SGHTA and FQGNSA. The CDR3 loop is CASSLDIGELFF. CDR3 coding DNA: TGTGCCAGCAGCTTAGATATCGGGGAGCTGTTTTTT.

The V gene is TRBV6-5, the J gene TRBJ2-7; tentative D call: TRBD1 (6 bases). Germline values: CDR1 MNHEY, CDR2 SVGAGI. V was pared by 2 bases and J by 4 bases, with 12 bases between. There are 14 residues in the CDR3. For the CDR3, the DNA is TGTGCCAGCAGTTACCCCCGGACAGTGTACGAGCAGTACTTC. Its translation: CASSYPRTVYEQYF.

This clone has a single count. V gene TRBV27 combines with J gene TRBJ1-2; weak D call: TRBD1 (6 bases). The CDR3 runs 13 residues. Germline V CDR1 and CDR2: MNHEY, SMNVEV (reference sequence). V shed 5 bases and J shed 2 bases, with 9 bases lying between them. CDR3 sequence: CASSPTGNYGYTF. CDR3 in DNA: TGTGCCAGCAGTCCAACAGGGAACTATGGCTACACCTTC.